Listed below are T cell receptor beta chains from one sample, sequenced in a study of memory CD8 T cells in hepatitis C reinfection. Repertoires were generated with immunoSEQ multiplex PCR, while TCRdb's copy carries only in-frame clones and drops some. This table has about 47,000 clones, roughly 90% appearing once. Sequencing was performed on naive CD8+ T cells sorted from blood. These receptor sequences come from a man between 18 and 35 years old with hepatitis C virus infection. CDR3s include the opening cysteine and the closing phenylalanine or tryptophan. The D gene is left open where the match is weak. Expanded clones are given a class, and other clones once, few, many or no size at all.

D,J,size,V,CDR3,DNA
-,TRBJ1-2,-,TRBV7-8,CASSAGGQLGGYTF,TGTGCCAGCAGCGCTGGCGGGCAGCTGGGGGGCTACACCTTC
TRBD2,TRBJ2-5,-,TRBV19,CASSISLAQETQYF,TGTGCCAGTAGTATCTCACTAGCGCAAGAGACCCAGTACTTC
TRBD2,TRBJ2-2,-,TRBV6-4,CASSARGGQNTGELFF,TGTGCCAGCAGTGCCCGGGGGGGCCAGAACACCGGGGAGCTGTTTTTT
TRBD2,TRBJ2-1,-,TRBV9,CASSVSSGGASDEQFF,TGTGCCAGCAGCGTAAGTAGCGGGGGGGCCTCGGATGAGCAGTTCTTC
-,TRBJ2-1,-,TRBV7-3,CASTLGHGPNNEQFF,TGTGCCAGCACCCTAGGACACGGGCCAAACAATGAGCAGTTCTTC
-,TRBJ2-5,-,TRBV4-3,CASSQDLGVQETQYF,TGCGCCAGCAGCCAAGATCTGGGCGTGCAAGAGACCCAGTACTTC
TRBD2,TRBJ2-2,few,TRBV4-3,CASSWTSGGARELFF,TGCGCCAGCAGCTGGACTAGCGGGGGGGCCCGGGAGCTGTTTTTT
-,TRBJ2-2,-,TRBV10-3,CAISESLADTNTGELFF,TGTGCCATCAGTGAGTCCCTGGCAGACACGAACACCGGGGAGCTGTTTTTT
TRBD1,TRBJ1-4,-,TRBV7-9,CASSLAGGTGGNEKLFF,TGTGCCAGCAGCTTAGCGGGAGGAACAGGGGGTAATGAAAAACTGTTTTTT
-,TRBJ2-5,-,TRBV7-9,CASSPRVGASEETQYF,TGTGCCAGCAGCCCTAGGGTGGGGGCTAGTGAAGAGACCCAGTACTTC
-,TRBJ1-3,-,TRBV7-9,CADQQLGEAANTIYF,TGTGCCGACCAGCAGCTAGGGGAGGCGGCGAACACCATATATTTT
-,TRBJ1-5,-,TRBV21-1,CASSKVRLTGRQGNQPQHF,TGTGCCAGCAGCAAAGTGAGGCTGACGGGGAGACAGGGCAATCAGCCCCAGCATTTT
-,TRBJ2-2,once,TRBV19,CASSIPFGRAGELFF,TGTGCCAGTAGTATACCCTTCGGGCGGGCCGGGGAGCTGTTTTTT
TRBD2,TRBJ2-1,-,TRBV5-1,CASSPTSGGHNEQFF,TGCGCCAGCAGCCCGACTAGCGGGGGACACAATGAGCAGTTCTTC
-,TRBJ2-2,-,TRBV9,CASSVATAGELFF,TGTGCCAGCAGCGTAGCTACGGCCGGGGAGCTGTTTTTT
TRBD2,TRBJ2-7,once,TRBV7-9,CASSGTSGRAEEQYF,TGTGCCAGCAGCGGGACTAGCGGGAGGGCGGAGGAGCAGTACTTC
-,TRBJ1-2,once,TRBV19,CASSMGSYAPYSYGYTF,TGTGCCAGTAGTATGGGTAGCTACGCACCTTACTCCTATGGCTACACCTTC
-,TRBJ1-1,-,TRBV19,CASTYGGQNTEAFF,TGTGCCAGTACCTATGGGGGACAGAACACTGAAGCTTTCTTT
TRBD2,TRBJ2-1,-,TRBV29-1,CSAGSGGYNEQFF,TGCAGCGCCGGTAGCGGGGGGTACAATGAGCAGTTCTTC
-,TRBJ2-5,-,TRBV29-1,CSAQTAGIGWETQYF,TGCAGCGCCCAGACGGCGGGAATTGGGTGGGAGACCCAGTACTTC
TRBD1,TRBJ2-1,few,TRBV5-4,CASSVGQGWNEQFF,TGTGCCAGCAGCGTAGGACAGGGTTGGAATGAGCAGTTCTTC
-,TRBJ2-2,-,TRBV19,CASSIDRQGGELFF,TGTGCCAGTAGTATAGATCGGCAGGGCGGGGAGCTGTTTTTT
-,TRBJ2-1,few,TRBV9,CASSVSGINEQFF,TGTGCCAGCAGCGTATCGGGGATCAATGAGCAGTTCTTC
TRBD2,TRBJ2-5,-,TRBV7-6,CASSLTSGAVRETQYF,TGTGCCAGCAGCTTAACTAGCGGGGCGGTCCGGGAGACCCAGTACTTC
-,TRBJ2-3,-,TRBV5-1,CASSLAGDRTTDTQYF,TGCGCCAGCAGCTTGGCGGGTGACAGAACCACAGATACGCAGTATTTT
TRBD2,TRBJ2-3,-,TRBV27,CASSLGGLAGGLSDTQYF,TGTGCCAGCAGTTTAGGCGGCCTAGCGGGAGGTTTATCAGATACGCAGTATTTT
-,TRBJ2-7,few,TRBV7-9,CASSLTGNEQYF,TGTGCCAGCAGCTTAACCGGGAACGAGCAGTACTTC
TRBD1,TRBJ2-3,once,TRBV27,CASSPNQGARTDTQYF,TGTGCCAGCAGCCCAAATCAGGGGGCTCGGACAGATACGCAGTATTTT
-,TRBJ2-5,once,TRBV27,CASSSMQGQETQYF,TGTGCCAGCAGCTCCATGCAGGGCCAGGAGACCCAGTACTTC
TRBD1,TRBJ2-7,-,TRBV9,CASSPGQGENEQYF,TGTGCCAGCAGCCCGGGACAGGGTGAGAACGAGCAGTACTTC
-,TRBJ1-4,once,TRBV7-9,CASSLESREPKLFF,TGTGCCAGCAGCTTAGAATCAAGGGAGCCAAAACTGTTTTTT
-,TRBJ2-1,once,TRBV5-4,CASSLGPGNNEQFF,TGTGCCAGCAGCTTGGGACCAGGAAACAATGAGCAGTTCTTC
TRBD2,TRBJ2-7,-,TRBV28,CASSSRTRGSYEQYF,TGTGCCAGCAGTTCCAGGACTAGAGGGAGCTACGAGCAGTACTTC
TRBD1,TRBJ2-2,-,TRBV7-9,CASTGGAGTGELFF,TGTGCCAGTACAGGGGGCGCGGGCACCGGGGAGCTGTTTTTT
TRBD1,TRBJ2-7,-,TRBV10-3,CAISPGTGAGEQYF,TGTGCCATCAGCCCCGGGACAGGGGCGGGCGAGCAGTACTTC
-,TRBJ2-7,-,TRBV6-1,CASSSGHEQYF,TGTGCCAGCAGTTCAGGGCACGAGCAGTACTTC
-,TRBJ2-7,-,TRBV28,CASSLSRGLSYEQYF,TGTGCCAGCAGTTTATCCAGGGGCCTTTCCTACGAGCAGTACTTC
TRBD2,TRBJ2-7,-,TRBV5-1,CASSLLSGRALGAYEQYF,TGCGCCAGCAGCTTACTTAGCGGGAGGGCCCTCGGGGCCTACGAGCAGTACTTC
-,TRBJ1-1,-,TRBV6-5,CASSFTAGSVGTEAFF,TGTGCCAGCAGTTTTACGGCGGGAAGTGTGGGCACTGAAGCTTTCTTT
TRBD1,TRBJ1-6,-,TRBV6-1,CASTDRGYSPLHF,TGTGCCAGCACGGACAGGGGATATTCACCCCTCCACTTT